One TCR beta chain is described in this entry. The data were obtained in a study of T cells in Graves' hyperthyroidism and ophthalmopathy. About the research overall: Peripheral blood was taken when the disease was first diagnosed, before any treatment began.

TCR beta CDR3 region amplification was performed from RNA transcripts. The HTBI set primed first-round TCR CDR3 RT-PCR. TCRdb ran MiXCR on the multiplex PCR reads and lists one entry per CDR3 protein. Here the sample spans 300,000 to 350,000 distinct CDR3 sequences, roughly a fifth being singletons. Trimming pared 8 bases from V and 4 bases from J, leaving 15 bases between. Per the germline V gene, CDR1 is SNHLY and CDR2 is FYNNEI. This CDR3 is 14 amino acids long. For Graves' hyperthyroidism to be stable, ophthalmopathy could not progress within 18 months. The study excluded patients with uncontrolled infection, other autoimmune disease, pregnancy or lactation. Approximately 10 ml of fresh peripheral blood supplied the PBMCs.

The source is a woman aged 45-65 years with Graves' hyperthyroidism. The chain employs TRBV2 and TRBJ2-1; a possible D gene is TRBD2 (6 bases). The specimen was blood. The CDR3 loop is CASFLARVYNEQFF. The CDR3 DNA reads TGTGCCAGCTTTCTAGCGCGAGTATACAATGAGCAGTTCTTC.